This T cell receptor (beta chain) comes out of a study of resident and recirculating memory T cells in vitiligo. Study-level background: Genomic DNA was extracted from whole homogenized samples, with no cell sorting. General study findings and limits: No single dominant TCR clone appeared; lesion clonality varied. TCR sequences were not conserved across biopsy sites or patients.

Germline lookup yields CDR1 SGHNT and CDR2 YYREEE (reference sequence). The V and J ends lost 3 bases and 1 base respectively, with 16 bases between them. CDR3 size: 16 residues. Method: immunoSEQ multiplex PCR; TCRdb's copy keeps in-frame clones and lacks some. The data show about 42,000 clones, about 93% seen once. Comment on this clone: The antigen is not known.

The source of this sequence is a male donor with vitiligo. Material: blood. This sequence joins TRBV5-4 and TRBJ2-5, with D perhaps TRBD1 (5 bases). The CDR3 DNA reads TGTGCCAGCAGCTCTCCCCGGCAGGGCGTCCAAGAGACCCAGTACTTC. Protein product: CASSSPRQGVQETQYF.